The 24 T cell receptor beta chains below all came from one sample that was sequenced in a study of blood T cell repertoires in COVID-19 (dated by TCRdb to 2018 to 2021). Libraries were prepared through the immunoSEQ multiplex PCR assay. Held by TCRdb, this immuneACCESS table contains in-frame sequences only and omits some clones. Under half of the omission traces to an unresolved V gene where checked; the cause of the rest is unknown. For this sample the table gives roughly 48,000 clones, of which around 79% were detected only once. The ten top clones hold around 19% of the sample. The sample was peripheral blood. The receptors originated from a human donor with active or convalescent COVID-19. The donor label of this sample is uncertain.

This chain links TRBV6-4 with TRBJ1-1; 8 bases align to TRBD1. The CDR3 length is 19 residues. Germline V gene sequence: CDR1 MRHNA, CDR2 SNTAGT. The trim removed 3 bases at V and 0 bases at J, leaving 15 bases unmatched. The CDR3: CASSDMVPDRGGVNTEAFF. CDR3 nucleotides: TGTGCCAGCAGTGATATGGTCCCCGACAGGGGAGGGGTGAACACTGAAGCTTTCTTT.

V and J are TRBV18 and TRBJ2-6; D gene uncertain. V lost 3 bases and J 0 bases, leaving 6 bases between the germline ends. CDR3 length: 15 residues. CDR1 is KGHSH and CDR2 is LQKENI in the germline V gene. CDR3 sequence (DNA): TGTGCCAGCTCACCTCTAAGCTCTGGGGCCAACGTCCTGACTTTC. Translated: CASSPLSSGANVLTF.

CDR3: CATSAPQNTGELFF. CDR3 DNA: TGTGCCACCAGTGCGCCACAGAACACCGGGGAGCTGTTTTTT. This chain connects TRBV24-1 to TRBJ2-2; no definite D call. V lost 5 bases to trimming and J lost 1 base, with 7 bases between them. The CDR3 consists of 14 residues. The V gene's germline CDR1 is KGHDR and CDR2 SFDVKD.

This clone was seen a handful of times. This chain joins TRBV12-3 or TRBV12-4 and TRBJ1-4; D is undetermined. The V gene lost 11 bases and the J gene lost 8 bases, with 18 bases spanning the gap. This CDR3 spans 13 amino acids. CDR3: CAASAREGEKLFF. CDR3 nucleotide sequence: TGTGCCGCCTCGGCGAGGGAAGGCGAAAAACTGTTTTTT.

This chain connects TRBV11-3 to TRBJ2-1; D is unclear. Germline V gene sequence: CDR1 SGHNT, CDR2 YENEEA. This CDR3 comprises 15 residues. Trimming left V 2 bases short and J 0 bases short, with 8 bases between. CDR3 protein: CASSLTESSYNEQFF. DNA of the CDR3: TGTGCCAGCAGCTTAACTGAGAGCTCCTACAATGAGCAGTTCTTC.

Written as DNA, the CDR3 is TGTGCCAGCAGTTACGTACGGACTAACCTCAATGAGCAGTTCTTC. Its translation: CASSYVRTNLNEQFF. J is TRBJ2-1 and V is TRBV6-2 or TRBV6-3; D possibly corresponds to TRBD2 (6 bases). From germline, CDR1 is MNHEY and CDR2 SVGEGT. CDR3 size: 15 residues. Deletions cut 2 bases from V and 6 bases from J, with 14 bases between.

The CDR3 reads CASSPSGGEQYF. CDR3 bases: TGTGCCAGCAGCCCCTCGGGTGGGGAGCAGTACTTC. The chain combines TRBV3-1 (or the pseudogene TRBV3-2) with TRBJ2-7, with D unclear. The germline V and J ends were trimmed by 4 bases and 7 bases, with 11 bases remaining between them. The CDR3 totals 12 residues. CDR1 is LGHDT and CDR2 is YNNKEL in the germline V gene (reference sequence).

The rearrangement links TRBV11-2 to TRBJ1-3; D is unresolved. Germline assignment: CDR1 SGHAT and CDR2 FQNNGV. The CDR3 has 16 amino acids. Trimming took off 2 bases at V and 4 bases at J, with 15 bases between the two ends. In DNA, the CDR3 is TGTGCCAGCAGCTTACCTCCGGGAACCGTGGGAAACACCATATATTTT. Translation: CASSLPPGTVGNTIYF.

The chain employs TRBV5-6 and TRBJ2-1; maybe TRBD2 (5 bases). From germline, CDR1 is SGHDT and CDR2 YYEEEE. The CDR3 covers 15 residues. V lost 5 bases, J lost 0 bases, and 12 bases lay in between. CDR3 loop: CASSIYGSSYNEQFF. The CDR3 nucleotides are TGTGCCAGCAGTATTTATGGGAGCTCCTACAATGAGCAGTTCTTC.

The chain carries TRBV30 and TRBJ2-3; 7 nucleotides match TRBD2. Trimming took 5 bases from V and 2 from J; bases not matched to a gene: 10. Germline CDR1 GTSNPN, CDR2 SVGIG (reference sequence). There are 15 residues in the CDR3. CDR3 sequence: CAWQSSGLITDTQYF. The CDR3 region has the DNA TGTGCCTGGCAGAGTAGCGGGCTGATCACAGATACGCAGTATTTT.

The chain is built from TRBV7-9 and TRBJ2-5; 7 nucleotides agree with TRBD2. This CDR3 has 14 residues. J lost 6 bases, V lost 2 bases, and 6 bases had no gene match. Germline values: CDR1 SEHNR, CDR2 FQNEAQ (reference sequence). CDR3 DNA: TGTGCCAGCAGCTTATGGGAGGGGAGGAAGACCCAGTACTTC. It codes for CASSLWEGRKTQYF.

This clone turned up a few times. The gene calls are TRBV5-1 and TRBJ2-1; 9 bases align to TRBD2. J gave up 8 bases and V 3 bases, and 12 bases lay outside the gene matches. This CDR3 spans 16 amino acids. The germline V gene encodes CDR1 SGHRS and CDR2 YFSETQ. The CDR3: CASSWSAGGTMYEQFF. CDR3 DNA: TGCGCCAGCAGCTGGTCGGCGGGAGGGACTATGTATGAGCAGTTCTTC.

The chain joins TRBV6-5 to TRBJ2-7; D unclear. Trimming stripped 5 bases from V and 2 bases from J, with 10 bases between. This CDR3 spans 13 amino acids. The germline V gene has CDR1 MNHEY and CDR2 SVGAGI. CDR3 nucleotide sequence: TGTGCCAGCAGTCTAGTGAACCCCTACGAGCAGTACTTC. It is translated as CASSLVNPYEQYF.

This clone was seen at least ten times. The chain uses TRBV5-4 and TRBJ2-7, with D possibly matching TRBD2 (5 bases). Trimming took 1 base from V and 3 from J, leaving 11 bases between them. The CDR3 loop spans 14 amino acids. Per germline, CDR1 SGHNT and CDR2 YYREEE (reference sequence). The CDR3 DNA reads TGTGCCAGCAGCTTGAATCTCGGGGACTACGAGCAGTACTTC. Amino acid sequence: CASSLNLGDYEQYF.

The chain links TRBV30 to TRBJ2-1, with 8 nucleotides matching TRBD2. V lost 7 bases and J lost 0; bases outside the gene matches: 2. The germline V gene has CDR1 GTSNPN and CDR2 SVGIG (reference sequence). The CDR3 length is 13 residues. The chain's CDR3 is CALGLGSYNEQFF. The DNA of the CDR3 is TGTGCCTTGGGACTAGGCTCCTACAATGAGCAGTTCTTC. Complete variable domain (other parts from reference TRBV30 and TRBJ2-1): SQTIHQWPATLVQPVGSPLSLECTVEGTSNPNLYWYRQAAGRGLQLLFYSVGIGQISSEVPQNLSASRPQDRQFILSSKKLLLSDSGFYLCALGLGSYNEQFFGPGTRLTVL.

As concerns this clone: A read error may produce the germline difference seen at one junction end. V gene TRBV11-2 combines with J gene TRBJ2-7; 8 bases agree with TRBD1. There are 12 residues in the CDR3. Germline lookup yields CDR1 SGHAT and CDR2 FQNNGV. CDR3 loop: CASSVDRGEQYF. Written as DNA, the CDR3 is TGTGCCAGCAGCGTAGACAGGGGCGAGCAGTACTTC.

The chain couples TRBV6-5 to TRBJ1-2; D unresolved. Per germline, CDR1 MNHEY and CDR2 SVGAGI. CDR3 size: 12 residues. The V and J ends lost 8 bases and 0 bases respectively, with 7 bases between them. In nucleotides, the CDR3 is TGTGCCAGCCTTAGTTCTAACTATGGCTACACCTTC. As protein: CASLSSNYGYTF.

Only one count was recorded for this clone. The CDR3 sequence is CASSNTYEQYF. The CDR3 nucleotides are TGTGCCAGCAGTAACACCTACGAGCAGTACTTC. V gene TRBV6-5 combines with J gene TRBJ2-7; unclear D gene. V lost 5 bases and J 2 bases, leaving 4 bases between the germline ends. Germline values: CDR1 MNHEY, CDR2 SVGAGI. CDR3 length: 11 amino acids.

J is TRBJ2-1 and V is TRBV27; TRBD2 aligns across 13 bases. Germline CDR1 MNHEY, CDR2 SMNVEV (reference sequence). The CDR3 totals 14 residues. After removal of 5 bases from V and 7 bases from J, the junction contained 2 bases not matched to a gene. The CDR3 region has the DNA TGTGCCAGCAGTACTAGCGGGAGGGGTAATGAGCAGTTCTTC. It yields the protein CASSTSGRGNEQFF.

This clone was counted a single time. The CDR3 here is CASSISGTQFYEQYF. DNA for the CDR3: TGTGCCAGTAGTATTAGCGGGACCCAATTTTACGAGCAGTACTTC. The chain carries TRBV19 and TRBJ2-7, with TRBD2 matching over 8 bases. The ends lost 3 bases at V and 4 bases at J; junction bases unmatched: 8. Germline CDR1 reads LNHDA; CDR2 reads SQIVND (reference sequence). The CDR3 totals 15 residues.

V gene TRBV29-1 combines with J gene TRBJ2-5; 8 bases agree with TRBD2. Germline trimming cut 4 bases from V and 5 bases from J; bases unmatched to any gene: 6. The V gene's germline CDR1 is SQVTM and CDR2 ANQGSEA. The CDR3 spans 13 residues. The CDR3, as DNA: TGCAGCGTTGGCGGGGGGCTGGGGGAGACCCAGTACTTC. It is translated as CSVGGGLGETQYF.

This clone was observed a few times. V and J are TRBV7-2 and TRBJ1-5; D gene unclear. Trimming took 2 bases from V and 1 from J, leaving 9 bases between them. Germline assignment: CDR1 SGHTA and CDR2 FQGNSA. This CDR3 is 15 amino acids long. The CDR3 sequence is CASSLKTGSNQPQHF. As DNA, the CDR3 is TGTGCCAGCAGCTTAAAGACCGGGAGCAATCAGCCCCAGCATTTT.

This chain uses TRBV11-3 with TRBJ2-1, with 9 bases matching TRBD2. The CDR3 totals 17 residues. Germline V gene data show CDR1 as SGHNT and CDR2 as YENEEA. V shed 1 base, J shed 8 bases, and the junction held 12 bases outside the gene matches. The CDR3 sequence: CASSLGRTSVVEDEQFF. The DNA of the CDR3 is TGTGCCAGCAGCTTAGGCCGGACTAGCGTTGTTGAGGATGAGCAGTTCTTC.

The genes are TRBV28 and TRBJ1-2; D gene uncertain. With 6 bases removed from V and 3 bases from J, the gap between germline ends came to 17 bases. CDR3 length equals 15 residues. CDR1 and CDR2 (germline): MDHEN, SYDVKM. CDR3 sequence: CASREGARGDYGYTF. Written as DNA, the CDR3 is TGTGCCAGCAGAGAGGGCGCCCGGGGTGACTATGGCTACACCTTC.